The T cell receptor beta chain described here comes from a study of early T cells in non-severe SARS-CoV-2 infection. The table lists this clonotype with a few counts. The junction does not match germline at one end; this may be a read error. TCRdb recomputed calls from the 5' RACE reads with MiXCR, one row per CDR3 protein. The sample includes about 44,000 distinct CDR3 sequences, around 6% of them seen just once. What was sequenced was whole blood. This TCR derives from an adult who was a healthcare worker with PCR-confirmed SARS-CoV-2 infection or an uninfected control (not recorded which).

This chain's CDR3 is CANSLDGLAGTPWRETQYF. In DNA, the CDR3 is TGTGCCAACAGCTTAGACGGCCTAGCGGGGACCCCATGGAGGGAGACCCAGTACTTC. The rearrangement joins TRBV11-2 to TRBJ2-5; 9 bases fit TRBD2. This CDR3 spans 19 amino acids. CDR1 and CDR2 (germline): SGHAT, FQNNGV.